This TCR beta chain was identified in a study of T cell responses to AZD1222 COVID-19 vaccine. This CDR3 spans 11 amino acids. Trimming pared 4 bases from V and 8 bases from J, leaving 6 bases between. Germline V lookup: CDR1 MNHEY, CDR2 SVGEGT. Profiled with immunoSEQ multiplex PCR; TCRdb holds only in-frame clones, not every one. The data hold some 140,000 clones, with around 90% observed a single time. Here the sequenced sample was peripheral blood, taken on day 0 of AZD1222 vaccination. This clonotype originated in an adult in good health. This sequence joins TRBV6-2 or TRBV6-3 and TRBJ2-1, with D perhaps matching TRBD2 (6 bases). This CDR3 reads CASSWGDEQFF. In DNA form, the CDR3 reads TGTGCCAGCAGTTGGGGGGATGAGCAGTTCTTC.